Sequencing of this TCR beta chain was carried out in a study of cytomegalovirus exposure and HLA in healthy donors. Study-level background: A subsequent analysis stated that the 90 to 150 validation repertoires were run on the same platform as the approximately 610 first-cohort repertoires.

This CDR3 has 16 amino acids. Points from the study as a whole: Rare TCR sequences dominated, though some public TCRs recurred in many donors. Confirmation was obtained in vitro that three CMV-associated chains are specific for CMV antigens. The listing of 150 or so TCR beta chains classed them as cytomegalovirus-associated.

Assay: immunoSEQ multiplex PCR; the TCRdb copy retains only in-frame clones and omits some. The data hold 280,000 or so clones, with around 89% observed a single time. This clone was observed a handful of times. Its antigen remains unknown. The receptor comes from a woman between 18 and 29 years old in good health and CMV-seronegative. Sequencing was done on a sample of PBMCs. The J gene is TRBJ2-7, the V gene TRBV21-1; TRBD2, as called in the table, went unchecked against the DNA. TRBV21-1 counts as a pseudogene. The CDR3 DNA is TGTGCCAGCAGCAAAGAGGCAGCTTTAGCCCCCCACGAGCAGTACTTC. Translating it yields CASSKEAALAPHEQYF.